This T cell receptor (beta chain) comes out of a study of shared clonotypes between healthy human individuals. A CD45RA-negative memory subset and a CD45RA+ naive subset were separated from the CD4+ cells. Produced via immunoSEQ multiplex PCR; TCRdb's table is partial and in-frame only. Of some 790,000 clones listed, about two thirds are singletons. The sample comprised memory CD4+ T cells sorted from blood. Documented subset: CD45RA-negative fraction. This receptor was obtained from a young woman in good health.

As DNA, the CDR3 is TGTGCCAGCAGTTTACAGGGAAGCACAGATACGCAGTATTTT. Its protein is CASSLQGSTDTQYF. The chain carries TRBV6-6 and TRBJ2-3; possible D gene TRBD1, 6 bases. Germline V lookup: CDR1 MNHNY, CDR2 SVGAGI (reference sequence). CDR3 size: 14 residues. V lost 4 bases, J lost 0 bases, and 8 bases lay in between.